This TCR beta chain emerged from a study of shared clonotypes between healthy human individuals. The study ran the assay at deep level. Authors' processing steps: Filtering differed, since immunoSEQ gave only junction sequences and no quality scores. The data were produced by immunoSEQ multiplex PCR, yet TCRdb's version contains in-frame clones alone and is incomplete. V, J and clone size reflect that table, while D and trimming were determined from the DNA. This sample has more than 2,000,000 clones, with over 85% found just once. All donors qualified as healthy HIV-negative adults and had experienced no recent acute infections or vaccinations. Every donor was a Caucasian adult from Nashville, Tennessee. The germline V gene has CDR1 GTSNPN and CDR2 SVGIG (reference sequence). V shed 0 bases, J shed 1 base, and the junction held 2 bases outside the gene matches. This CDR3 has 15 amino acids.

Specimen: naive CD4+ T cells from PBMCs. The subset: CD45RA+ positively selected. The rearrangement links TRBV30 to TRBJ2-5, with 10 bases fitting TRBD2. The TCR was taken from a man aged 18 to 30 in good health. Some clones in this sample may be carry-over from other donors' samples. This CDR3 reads CAWSVGLAAQETQYF. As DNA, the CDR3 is TGTGCCTGGAGTGTCGGACTAGCGGCCCAAGAGACCCAGTACTTC. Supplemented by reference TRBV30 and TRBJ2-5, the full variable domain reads SQTIHQWPATLVQPVGSPLSLECTVEGTSNPNLYWYRQAAGRGLQLLFYSVGIGQISSEVPQNLSASRPQDRQFILSSKKLLLSDSGFYLCAWSVGLAAQETQYFGPGTRLLVL.